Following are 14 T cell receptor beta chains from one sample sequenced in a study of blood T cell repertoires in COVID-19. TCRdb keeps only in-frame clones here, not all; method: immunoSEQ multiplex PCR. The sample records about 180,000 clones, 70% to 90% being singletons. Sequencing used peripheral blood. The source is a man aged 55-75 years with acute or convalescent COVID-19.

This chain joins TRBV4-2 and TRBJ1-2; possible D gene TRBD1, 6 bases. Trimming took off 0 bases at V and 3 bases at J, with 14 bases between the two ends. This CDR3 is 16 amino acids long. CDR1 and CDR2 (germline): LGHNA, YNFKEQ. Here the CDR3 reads CASSQDRQQGYYGYTF. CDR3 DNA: TGTGCCAGCAGCCAAGATCGCCAACAGGGATACTATGGCTACACCTTC.

The CDR3 region is CASSPLGTGSDTQYF. The CDR3 DNA reads as TGTGCCAGCAGCCCCCTCGGGACAGGGTCAGATACGCAGTATTTT. V is TRBV11-2 and J is TRBJ2-3, with TRBD1 identical over 9 bases. With 5 bases clipped from V and 4 bases from J, the junction kept 7 bases outside the gene matches. The CDR3 has 15 amino acids. The germline gives CDR1 SGHAT, CDR2 FQNNGV.

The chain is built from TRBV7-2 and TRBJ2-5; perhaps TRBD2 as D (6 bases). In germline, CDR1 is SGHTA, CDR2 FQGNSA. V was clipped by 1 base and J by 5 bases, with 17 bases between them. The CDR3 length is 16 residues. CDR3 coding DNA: TGTGCCAGCAGCTTAGAGGGAGGCTGGAGATCCGAGACCCAGTACTTC. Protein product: CASSLEGGWRSETQYF.

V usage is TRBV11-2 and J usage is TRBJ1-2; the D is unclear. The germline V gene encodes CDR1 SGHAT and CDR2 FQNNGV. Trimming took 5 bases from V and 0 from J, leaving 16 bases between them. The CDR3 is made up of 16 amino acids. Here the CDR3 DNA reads TGTGCCAGCAGCCCGTCCCGGAACCTAGCTAACTATGGCTACACCTTC. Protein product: CASSPSRNLANYGYTF.

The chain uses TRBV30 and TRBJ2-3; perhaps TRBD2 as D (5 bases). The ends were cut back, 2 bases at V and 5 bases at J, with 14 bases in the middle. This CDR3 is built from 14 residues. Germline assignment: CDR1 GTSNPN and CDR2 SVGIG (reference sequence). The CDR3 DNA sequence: TGTGCCTGGAGTTCCCCGTACGGAGGAGATACGCAGTATTTT. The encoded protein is CAWSSPYGGDTQYF. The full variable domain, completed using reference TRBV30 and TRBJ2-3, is SQTIHQWPATLVQPVGSPLSLECTVEGTSNPNLYWYRQAAGRGLQLLFYSVGIGQISSEVPQNLSASRPQDRQFILSSKKLLLSDSGFYLCAWSSPYGGDTQYFGPGTRLTVL.

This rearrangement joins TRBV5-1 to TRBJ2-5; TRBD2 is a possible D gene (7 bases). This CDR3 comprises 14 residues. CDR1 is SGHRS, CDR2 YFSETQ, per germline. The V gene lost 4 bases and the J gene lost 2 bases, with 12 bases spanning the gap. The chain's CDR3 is CASSKGGDQETQYF. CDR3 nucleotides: TGCGCCAGCAGCAAGGGGGGGGATCAAGAGACCCAGTACTTC.

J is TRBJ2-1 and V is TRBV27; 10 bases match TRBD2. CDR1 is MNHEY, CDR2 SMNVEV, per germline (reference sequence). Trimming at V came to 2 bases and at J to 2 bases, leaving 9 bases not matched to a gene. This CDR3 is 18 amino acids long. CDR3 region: CASSLAPKSGRAYNEQFF. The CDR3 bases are TGTGCCAGCAGTTTAGCCCCGAAGAGCGGGAGGGCCTACAATGAGCAGTTCTTC.

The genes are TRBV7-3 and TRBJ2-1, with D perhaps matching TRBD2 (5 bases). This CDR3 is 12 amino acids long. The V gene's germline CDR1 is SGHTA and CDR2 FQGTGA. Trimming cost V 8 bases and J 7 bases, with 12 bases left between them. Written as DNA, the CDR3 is TGTGCCAGCGGGAGCCCGGGGAATGAGCAGTTCTTC. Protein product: CASGSPGNEQFF.

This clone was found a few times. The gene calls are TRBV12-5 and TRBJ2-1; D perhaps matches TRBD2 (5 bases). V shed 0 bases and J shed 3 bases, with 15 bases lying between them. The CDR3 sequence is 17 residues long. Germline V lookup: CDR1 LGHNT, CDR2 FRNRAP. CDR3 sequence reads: CASGLVRSGDNYNEQFF. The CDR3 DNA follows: TGTGCTAGTGGTTTGGTAAGAAGCGGAGATAACTACAATGAGCAGTTCTTC.

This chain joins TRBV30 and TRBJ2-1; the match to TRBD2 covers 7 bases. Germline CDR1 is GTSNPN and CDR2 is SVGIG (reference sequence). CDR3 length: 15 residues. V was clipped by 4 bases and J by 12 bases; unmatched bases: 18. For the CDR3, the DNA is TGTGCCTGGACACTGAGAGGGACGCGTCGCGGGGGGCAGTTCTTC. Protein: CAWTLRGTRRGGQFF.

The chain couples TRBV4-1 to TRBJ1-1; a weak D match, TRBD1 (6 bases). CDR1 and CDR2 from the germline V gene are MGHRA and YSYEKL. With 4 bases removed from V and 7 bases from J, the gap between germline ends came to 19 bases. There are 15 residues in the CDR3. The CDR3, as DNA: TGCGCCAGCAGCCCCCGGACAGACGGACTTGGTGAAGCTTTCTTT. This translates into CASSPRTDGLGEAFF.

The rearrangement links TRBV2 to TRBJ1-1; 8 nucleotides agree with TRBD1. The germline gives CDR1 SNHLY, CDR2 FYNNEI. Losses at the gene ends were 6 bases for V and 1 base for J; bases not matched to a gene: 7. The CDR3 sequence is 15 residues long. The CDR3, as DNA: TGTGCCAGCAGAGCTGGACAGGGCAAGAACACTGAAGCTTTCTTT. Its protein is CASRAGQGKNTEAFF.

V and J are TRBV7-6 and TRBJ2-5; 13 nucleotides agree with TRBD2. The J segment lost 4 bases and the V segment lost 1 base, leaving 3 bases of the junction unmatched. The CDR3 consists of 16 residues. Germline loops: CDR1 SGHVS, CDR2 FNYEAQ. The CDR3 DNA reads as TGTGCCAGCAGCTTAGGGGGACTAGCGGGAAGAGAGACCCAGTACTTC. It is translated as CASSLGGLAGRETQYF.

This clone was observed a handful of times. In DNA, the CDR3 is TGTGCCAGCAGTAGACAGGAGAACTATGGCTACACCTTC. It codes for CASSRQENYGYTF. The chain employs TRBV6-5 and TRBJ1-2, with TRBD1 as a possible D gene (6 bases). V was cut by 5 bases and J by 2 bases, with 9 bases left in between. This CDR3 is 13 amino acids long. Germline CDR1 is MNHEY and CDR2 is SVGAGI.